This entry lists 24 T cell receptor beta chains sequenced from one sample in a study of technical replicates of blood from a few donors. This table comes from immunoSEQ multiplex PCR, and its TCRdb copy is limited to in-frame clones, with some not included. The sample shows about 81,000 clones, 75% to 90% of them seen only once. Sequences were obtained from PBMCs. These receptors originate from a human donor in good health. Some clones in this sample may be carry-over from other donors' samples.

The chain uses TRBV4-2 and TRBJ2-1, with 8 bases lining up with TRBD2. The germline V gene encodes CDR1 LGHNA and CDR2 YNFKEQ. The V gene end was trimmed by 0 bases and the J gene end by 5 bases; junction bases not matched to a gene: 9. The CDR3 totals 17 residues. The CDR3 region has the DNA TGTGCCAGCAGCCAAGAGTTCGCTAGCGGGCCCGACAATGAGCAGTTCTTC. This codes for CASSQEFASGPDNEQFF.

The CDR3 DNA reads TGTGCCACCGCGGGCCCCTTTAGCACAGATACGCAGTATTTT. Its translation is CATAGPFSTDTQYF. The chain combines TRBV15 with TRBJ2-3, with D perhaps TRBD2 (5 bases). This CDR3 contains 14 residues. Germline CDR1 and CDR2: LNHNV and YYDKDF (reference sequence). The V end lost 8 bases, the J end lost 0 bases, and 12 bases lay between the germline ends.

V gene TRBV18 combines with J gene TRBJ2-5; D is unresolved. Germline values: CDR1 KGHSH, CDR2 LQKENI. Trimming removed 3 bases at V and 5 bases at J, with 10 bases between. The CDR3 spans 13 residues. CDR3: CASSPARRETQYF. As DNA, the CDR3 is TGTGCCAGCTCACCCGCACGCCGGGAGACCCAGTACTTC.

This chain uses TRBV29-1 with TRBJ2-1; D is unclear. The CDR3 totals 10 residues. The V gene lost 4 bases and the J gene lost 7 bases, with 5 bases spanning the gap. Germline V gives CDR1 SQVTM, CDR2 ANQGSEA. The CDR3 sequence: CSVAFNEQFF. DNA for the CDR3: TGCAGCGTTGCATTTAATGAGCAGTTCTTC.

The sample holds one count of this clone. V gene TRBV2 combines with J gene TRBJ1-3, with 7 bases identical to TRBD1. The trim removed 2 bases at V and 0 bases at J, leaving 4 bases unmatched. This CDR3 region has 16 residues. Per germline, CDR1 SNHLY and CDR2 FYNNEI. In nucleotides, the CDR3 is TGTGCCAGCAGTGAAATGACAGGGTACTCTGGAAACACCATATATTTT. It yields the protein CASSEMTGYSGNTIYF. Full variable domain (outside the CDR3, taken from reference TRBV2 and TRBJ1-3): EPEVTQTPSHQVTQMGQEVILRCVPISNHLYFYWYRQILGQKVEFLVSFYNNEISEKSEIFDDQFSVERPDGSNFTLKIRSTKLEDSAMYFCASSEMTGYSGNTIYFGEGSWLTVV.

CDR3 nucleotide sequence: TGCGCCAGCAGCCCGGCCTTAATACTAGCGGGGAGTCAAGAGACCCAGTACTTC. Its protein product is CASSPALILAGSQETQYF. The chain is built from TRBV5-1 and TRBJ2-5, with 10 bases fitting TRBD2. The junction had 14 bases not matched to a gene; V was cut back by 4 bases and J by 2 bases. The germline gives CDR1 SGHRS, CDR2 YFSETQ. This CDR3 has 18 residues.

This chain joins TRBV10-3 and TRBJ2-1; 7 bases are shared with TRBD2. The ends lost 6 bases at V and 7 bases at J; junction bases unmatched: 12. The length of the CDR3 is 15 residues. Germline CDR1 reads ENHRY; CDR2 reads SYGVKD. The CDR3 protein is CAISSPGGGSNEQFF. CDR3 DNA: TGTGCCATCAGCTCCCCGGGGGGAGGAAGTAATGAGCAGTTCTTC.

This clone was counted only a few times. The V and J genes are TRBV6-1 and TRBJ2-7, with 7 bases fitting TRBD2. The CDR3 is made up of 12 amino acids. The germline CDR1 and CDR2 sequences are MNHNS and SASEGT. The J segment lost 8 bases and the V segment lost 6 bases, leaving 7 bases of the junction unmatched. CDR3 in amino acids: CASSLTSSQQYF. For the CDR3, the DNA is TGTGCCAGCAGCTTGACTAGCTCACAGCAGTACTTC.

Concerning this clone itself: Without the conserved terminal phenylalanine or tryptophan, this CDR3 likely stems from a read error. Because the CDR3's place on the DNA is in doubt, the DNA is left out and the CDR3 is given as listed by TCRdb. This rearrangement joins TRBV5-8 to TRBJ2-7; the table's D gene call, TRBD2, was not cross checked with the DNA. Counting both end residues, the CDR3 totals 11 amino acids. CDR1 is SGHTS and CDR2 is YDEGEE in the germline V gene. The CDR3 is CASSLVLGGTI.

The rearrangement links TRBV6-5 to TRBJ1-1; D is perhaps TRBD1 (5 bases). The V end was cut by 5 bases, the J end by 0 bases, with 10 bases between. The CDR3 has 14 residues. Germline CDR1 reads MNHEY; CDR2 reads SVGAGI. For the CDR3, the DNA is TGTGCCAGCAGTAACCCGGGGGTGAACACTGAAGCTTTCTTT. It translates to CASSNPGVNTEAFF.

This clone occurred a few times. The V gene is TRBV27, the J gene TRBJ2-2; tentative D call: TRBD1 (5 bases). Trimming took off 0 bases at V and 6 bases at J, with 11 bases between the two ends. This CDR3 comprises 15 residues. Germline V gene lookup returns CDR1 MNHEY and CDR2 SMNVEV (reference sequence). The CDR3 bases are TGTGCCAGCAGTTTATCTGGGGCGTCACCCGGGGAGCTGTTTTTT. It yields the protein CASSLSGASPGELFF.

In this sample, this clone turned up a few times. This chain links TRBV4-1 with TRBJ2-7; 8 bases are shared with TRBD2. Germline V lookup: CDR1 MGHRA, CDR2 YSYEKL. The CDR3 is made up of 15 amino acids. V shed 3 bases and J 0 bases; nucleotides not matched to a gene: 4. The CDR3 sequence is CASSQGTSRSYEQYF. The DNA of the CDR3 is TGCGCCAGCAGCCAGGGGACTAGTCGCTCCTACGAGCAGTACTTC.

The chain links TRBV5-4 to TRBJ2-7; TRBD2 matches 7 bases. V shed 5 bases and J 2 bases; nucleotides not matched to a gene: 10. Germline V gene lookup returns CDR1 SGHNT and CDR2 YYREEE (reference sequence). The CDR3 is made up of 15 amino acids. In DNA, the CDR3 is TGTGCCAGCAGTGTGGTAGGGAGCGGGACCTACGAGCAGTACTTC. It encodes CASSVVGSGTYEQYF.

The gene calls are TRBV5-1 and TRBJ2-1; TRBD1 might be the D (6 bases). The V end was cut by 4 bases, the J end by 5 bases, with 10 bases between. The CDR3 has 13 amino acids. The V gene's germline CDR1 is SGHRS and CDR2 YFSETQ. Written as DNA, the CDR3 is TGCGCCAGCAGCGACAGGCTGAACAATGAGCAGTTCTTC. This codes for CASSDRLNNEQFF.

The chain uses TRBV19 and TRBJ1-1; 8 bases fit TRBD1. Germline V gives CDR1 LNHDA, CDR2 SQIVND (reference sequence). V shed 7 bases, J shed 0 bases, and the junction held 7 bases outside the gene matches. The CDR3 extends over 15 amino acids. CDR3 sequence (DNA): TGTGCCAGTACCAGACAGGGGAACATGAACACTGAAGCTTTCTTT. Translated, it gives CASTRQGNMNTEAFF.

The rearrangement joins TRBV9 to TRBJ1-5; D is uncertain. Germline V gene lookup returns CDR1 SGDLS and CDR2 YYNGEE. The CDR3 is 14 amino acids. Trimming removed 0 bases at V and 4 bases at J, with 8 bases between. The CDR3 sequence: CASSVGPRNQPQHF. The CDR3 DNA reads TGTGCCAGCAGCGTAGGTCCTCGGAATCAGCCCCAGCATTTT. Together with reference TRBV9 and TRBJ1-5, the CDR3 gives the full variable domain: DSGVTQTPKHLITATGQRVTLRCSPRSGDLSVYWYQQSLDQGLQFLIQYYNGEERAKGNILERFSAQQFPDLHSELNLSSLELGDSALYFCASSVGPRNQPQHFGDGTRLSIL.

J is TRBJ2-3 and V is TRBV4-1, with 9 bases identical to TRBD2. The CDR3 sequence is 16 residues long. Trimming cost V 1 base and J 4 bases; bases outside gene matches: 6. Germline V gene sequence: CDR1 MGHRA, CDR2 YSYEKL. The CDR3 region has the DNA TGCGCCAGCAGCCAAGGGGGCGGGGGGGGTCCAGATACGCAGTATTTT. This encodes CASSQGGGGGPDTQYF.

This clone was counted a single time. V usage is TRBV5-1 and J usage is TRBJ2-7; TRBD1 might be the D (5 bases). Trimming shortened V by 1 base and J by 4 bases, and 6 bases separated the two germline ends. CDR1 and CDR2 from the germline V gene are SGHRS and YFSETQ. The CDR3 consists of 12 residues. In DNA, the CDR3 is TGCGCCAGCAGCTTGAGGGGTTACGAGCAGTACTTC. It yields the protein CASSLRGYEQYF. Based on the CDR3 plus reference TRBV5-1 and TRBJ2-7, the full variable domain is KAGVTQTPRYLIKTRGQQVTLSCSPISGHRSVSWYQQTPGQGLQFLFEYFSETQRNKGNFPGRFSGRQFSNSRSEMNVSTLELGDSALYLCASSLRGYEQYFGPGTRLTVT.

V and J are TRBV4-3 and TRBJ2-3; 11 bases fit TRBD2. Trimming took 8 bases from V and 6 from J; bases not matched to a gene: 10. The germline V gene has CDR1 LGHNA and CDR2 YSLEER. The CDR3 consists of 15 residues. CDR3 region: CASCPGTSGRDTQYF. In DNA form, the CDR3 reads TGCGCCAGCTGCCCCGGGACTAGCGGTCGGGATACGCAGTATTTT.

The V gene is TRBV2, the J gene TRBJ2-7; D not certain. Germline V CDR1 and CDR2: SNHLY, FYNNEI. This CDR3 is 12 amino acids long. V lost 1 base and J lost 9, with 10 bases in between. For the CDR3, the DNA is TGTGCCAGCAGTGAAGGCTCCCCGGGGCAGTACTTC. This codes for CASSEGSPGQYF.

This clone has a single count. This sequence joins TRBV30 and TRBJ2-1; TRBD2 matches at 11 bases. From germline, CDR1 is GTSNPN and CDR2 SVGIG (reference sequence). Trimming cost V 3 bases and J 4 bases; bases outside gene matches: 11. The CDR3 loop spans 17 amino acids. The chain's CDR3 is CAWSAVVGTSGYNEQFF. The CDR3 DNA sequence: TGTGCCTGGAGCGCTGTAGTAGGGACTAGCGGATACAATGAGCAGTTCTTC.

The chain employs TRBV7-2 and TRBJ1-6, with 9 bases identical to TRBD1. The CDR3 loop spans 15 amino acids. Unmatched junction bases numbered 2, after V lost 2 bases and J lost 6 bases. Looked up from germline, CDR1 is SGHTA and CDR2 is FQGNSA. The CDR3 sequence is CASSLRGQGNSPLHF. The CDR3 nucleotides read TGTGCCAGCAGCTTACGGGGACAGGGTAATTCACCCCTCCACTTT.

This chain uses TRBV7-9 with TRBJ2-5, with no clear D. Germline CDR1 reads SEHNR; CDR2 reads FQNEAQ (reference sequence). V was pared by 2 bases and J by 1 base, with 14 bases between. This CDR3 is 16 amino acids long. CDR3 in amino acids: CASSLMILGSQETQYF. CDR3 DNA: TGTGCCAGCAGCTTAATGATTCTGGGCAGCCAAGAGACCCAGTACTTC.

This rearrangement joins TRBV19 to TRBJ1-5; D is unclear. Germline CDR1 reads LNHDA; CDR2 reads SQIVND (reference sequence). The germline V and J ends were trimmed by 5 bases and 3 bases, with 8 bases remaining between them. The CDR3 spans 13 residues. In DNA, the CDR3 is TGTGCCAGTAGTCAGTCAGTCAATCAGCCCCAGCATTTT. Protein product: CASSQSVNQPQHF.